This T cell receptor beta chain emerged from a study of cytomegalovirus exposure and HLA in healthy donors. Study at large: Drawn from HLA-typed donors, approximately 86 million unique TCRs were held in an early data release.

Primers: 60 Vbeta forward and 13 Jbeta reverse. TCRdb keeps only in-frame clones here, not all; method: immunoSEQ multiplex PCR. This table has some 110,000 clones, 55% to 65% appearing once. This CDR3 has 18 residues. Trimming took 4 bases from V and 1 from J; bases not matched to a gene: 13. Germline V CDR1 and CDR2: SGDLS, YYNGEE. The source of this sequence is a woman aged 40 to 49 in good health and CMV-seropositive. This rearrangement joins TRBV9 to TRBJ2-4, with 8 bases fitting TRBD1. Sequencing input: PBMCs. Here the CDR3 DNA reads TGTGCCAGCAGCCCCCTGGACAGGGCGGGTGCGGCCAAAAACATTCAGTACTTC. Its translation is CASSPLDRAGAAKNIQYF.